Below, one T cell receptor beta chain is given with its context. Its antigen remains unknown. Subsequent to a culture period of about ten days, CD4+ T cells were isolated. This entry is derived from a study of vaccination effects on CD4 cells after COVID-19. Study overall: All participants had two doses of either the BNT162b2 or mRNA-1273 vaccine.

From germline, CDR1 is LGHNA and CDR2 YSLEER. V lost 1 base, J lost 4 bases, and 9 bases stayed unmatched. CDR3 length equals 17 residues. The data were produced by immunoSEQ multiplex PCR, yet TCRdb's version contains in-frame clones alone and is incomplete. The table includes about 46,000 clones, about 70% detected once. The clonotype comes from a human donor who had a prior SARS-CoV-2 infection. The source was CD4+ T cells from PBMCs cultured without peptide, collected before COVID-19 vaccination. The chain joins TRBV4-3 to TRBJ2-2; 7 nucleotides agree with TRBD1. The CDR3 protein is CASSQVPGQTTTGELFF. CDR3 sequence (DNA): TGCGCCAGCAGCCAAGTGCCGGGACAGACCACCACCGGGGAGCTGTTTTTT.